One sample yielded the 23 T cell receptor beta chains listed below, sequenced in a study. TCRdb processed the RT-PCR reads anew with MiXCR; each CDR3 protein has one entry. The sample records 550,000 to 750,000 distinct CDR3 sequences, 14% being singletons. Sequencing input: memory CD4+ T cells from blood. These receptors all come from a female donor in good health, serving as a healthy control.

This clonotype was recorded a few times. The chain is built from TRBV29-1 and TRBJ2-2; tentatively, D is TRBD1 (6 bases). The CDR3 totals 13 residues. Trimming left V 6 bases short and J 2 bases short, with 10 bases between. Looked up from germline, CDR1 is SQVTM and CDR2 is ANQGSEA. The CDR3 sequence: CSVRDTNTGELFF. The CDR3 nucleotides read TGCAGCGTCCGGGACACTAACACCGGGGAGCTGTTTTTT.

CDR3 in amino acids: CASSHTGVDGYTF. The CDR3, as DNA: TGTGCCAGCAGCCATACGGGGGTAGATGGCTACACCTTC. The rearrangement links TRBV3-1 to TRBJ1-2, with D perhaps matching TRBD1 (5 bases). V lost 3 bases, J lost 6 bases, and 11 bases lay in between. The CDR3 is 13 amino acids. CDR1 is LGHDT and CDR2 is YNNKEL in the germline V gene (reference sequence).

This clonotype was seen a handful of times. In nucleotides, the CDR3 is TGTGCCAGCAGCGTTAGCCGGGACCACAACGGTGAGCAGTTCTTC. Protein product: CASSVSRDHNGEQFF. The V and J genes are TRBV7-3 and TRBJ2-1, with D possibly being TRBD1 or TRBD2 (5 bases each). This CDR3 has 15 amino acids. V was clipped by 5 bases and J by 9 bases, with 20 bases between them. Looked up from germline, CDR1 is SGHTA and CDR2 is FQGTGA.

This clonotype was seen a few times. This chain joins TRBV28 and TRBJ2-7; D is undetermined. The CDR3 has 14 amino acids. The germline CDR1 and CDR2 sequences are MDHEN and SYDVKM. Trimming left V 5 bases short and J 2 bases short, with 13 bases between. The CDR3 sequence is CASSPVLHPYEQYF. CDR3 DNA: TGTGCCAGCAGTCCGGTGTTGCATCCCTACGAGCAGTACTTC.

The chain employs TRBV28 and TRBJ2-3; 8 positions agree with TRBD1. This CDR3 has 15 residues. CDR1 MDHEN and CDR2 SYDVKM come from the germline V gene. The ends lost 4 bases at V and 5 bases at J; junction bases unmatched: 8. This chain's CDR3 is CASSSDRVHQDTQYF. The CDR3 bases are TGTGCCAGCAGTTCGGACAGGGTACATCAAGATACGCAGTATTTT.

This clonotype was counted a few times. This chain connects TRBV7-2 to TRBJ1-2, with D possibly being TRBD1 (6 bases). The germline V and J ends were trimmed by 0 bases and 4 bases, with 12 bases remaining between them. The CDR3 sequence is 15 residues long. The germline gives CDR1 SGHTA, CDR2 FQGNSA. DNA for the CDR3: TGTGCCAGCAGCTTAGCACTCACAGGGTCCTATGGCTACACCTTC. This gives the protein CASSLALTGSYGYTF.

This clonotype was counted at least ten times. The rearrangement links TRBV7-2 to TRBJ2-3; D call uncertain. Germline lookup yields CDR1 SGHTA and CDR2 FQGNSA. The ends were cut back, 1 base at V and 4 bases at J, with 9 bases in the middle. The CDR3 runs 14 residues. CDR3 region: CASSLVYSADTQYF. In DNA form, the CDR3 reads TGTGCCAGCAGCTTAGTATACTCCGCAGATACGCAGTATTTT. The variable domain in full, with the rest retrieved from reference TRBV7-2 and TRBJ2-3, is GAGVSQSPSNKVTEKGKDVELRCDPISGHTALYWYRQSLGQGLEFLIYFQGNSAPDKSGLPSDRFSAERTGGSVSTLTIQRTQQEDSAVYLCASSLVYSADTQYFGPGTRLTVL.

In this sample, this clonotype turned up a few times. This chain joins TRBV7-2 and TRBJ2-5; tentatively, D is TRBD2 (5 bases). Per the germline V gene, CDR1 is SGHTA and CDR2 is FQGNSA. Trimming removed 4 bases at V and 5 bases at J, with 20 bases between. The CDR3 consists of 16 residues. In nucleotides, the CDR3 is TGTGCCAGCAGCTCCGTTTCCGGGGTCCTGGGGGAGACCCAGTACTTC. This codes for CASSSVSGVLGETQYF. Full variable domain (rest looked up from reference TRBV7-2 and TRBJ2-5): GAGVSQSPSNKVTEKGKDVELRCDPISGHTALYWYRQSLGQGLEFLIYFQGNSAPDKSGLPSDRFSAERTGGSVSTLTIQRTQQEDSAVYLCASSSVSGVLGETQYFGPGTRLLVL.

There are a few counts of this clonotype. J is TRBJ2-7 and V is TRBV20-1; D remains ambiguous. Germline V gene sequence: CDR1 DFQATT, CDR2 SNEGSKA (reference sequence). CDR3 length: 12 amino acids. The V end lost 6 bases, the J end lost 5 bases, and 14 bases lay between the germline ends. The CDR3 sequence is CSAGTVINEQYF. The CDR3, as DNA: TGCAGTGCCGGCACCGTGATTAACGAGCAGTACTTC.

This clonotype has a count of ten or more. This chain links TRBV5-1 with TRBJ2-2, with D maybe TRBD1 (6 bases). The CDR3 is 15 residues long. CDR1 and CDR2 from the germline V gene are SGHRS and YFSETQ. V was trimmed by 5 bases and J by 8 bases, leaving 19 bases between them. CDR3 nucleotides: TGCGCCAGCAGGCATACCCGGGACACCCGGGGGGAGCTGTTTTTT. This sequence encodes CASRHTRDTRGELFF.

The chain has TRBV5-1 and TRBJ1-2, with no clear D. Trimming took off 0 bases at V and 2 bases at J, with 8 bases between the two ends. Germline V gene data show CDR1 as SGHRS and CDR2 as YFSETQ. The CDR3 contains 14 residues. DNA for the CDR3: TGCGCCAGCAGCTTGGATGAAGGGAACTATGGCTACACCTTC. Translating gives CASSLDEGNYGYTF.

This clonotype was observed a handful of times. The rearrangement joins TRBV7-8 to TRBJ1-6, with a weak D call TRBD1 (5 bases). The germline V gene has CDR1 SGHVS and CDR2 FQNEAQ. The CDR3 totals 16 residues. V was shortened by 5 bases and J by 14 bases, with 25 bases between the two germline ends. The CDR3 nucleotides are TGTGCCAGCAGCCCAGACGAGGGACCCAATTTGGGAACCCTCCACTTT. Translated, it gives CASSPDEGPNLGTLHF.

Note on this clonotype: The junction departs from germline at one end; a sequencing error may be responsible. V and J are TRBV7-2 and TRBJ2-7; perhaps TRBD1 as D (6 bases). The CDR3 contains 12 residues. Germline lookup yields CDR1 SGHTA and CDR2 FQGNSA. CDR3 loop: CASSPDRISTTF. CDR3 DNA sequence: TGTGCCAGCAGCCCGGACAGAATTTCTACGACCTTC.

This clonotype was seen a few times. The V and J genes are TRBV18 and TRBJ1-2; 8 nucleotides line up with TRBD1. This CDR3 region has 14 residues. The V gene end was trimmed by 3 bases and the J gene end by 4 bases; junction bases not matched to a gene: 4. Germline V gene lookup returns CDR1 KGHSH and CDR2 LQKENI. The CDR3 here is CASSPSGGGYGYTF. The CDR3 DNA is TGTGCCAGCTCACCCTCAGGGGGCGGCTATGGCTACACCTTC. Full variable domain (remainder filled in from reference TRBV18 and TRBJ1-2): NAGVMQNPRHLVRRRGQEARLRCSPMKGHSHVYWYRQLPEEGLKFMVYLQKENIIDESGMPKERFSAEFPKEGPSILRIQQVVRGDSAAYFCASSPSGGGYGYTFGSGTRLTVV.

The rearrangement links TRBV27 to TRBJ1-2; D might be TRBD1 (5 bases). The CDR3 is 15 amino acids. The germline CDR1 and CDR2 sequences are MNHEY and SMNVEV (reference sequence). The V end was cut by 8 bases, the J end by 2 bases, with 18 bases between. CDR3 residues: CASHSGGAANYGYTF. The CDR3 region has the DNA TGTGCCAGCCATTCGGGAGGGGCGGCAAACTATGGCTACACCTTC.

The chain uses TRBV10-3 and TRBJ1-5; D is unclear. The CDR3 runs to 14 residues. The V and J ends lost 3 bases and 0 bases respectively, with 6 bases between them. The germline CDR1 and CDR2 sequences are ENHRY and SYGVKD. CDR3: CAISEITSNQPQHF. CDR3 nucleotides: TGTGCCATCAGTGAAATCACTAGCAATCAGCCCCAGCATTTT.

V is TRBV13 and J is TRBJ1-1; maybe TRBD1 (6 bases). CDR3 length: 12 amino acids. The germline CDR1 and CDR2 sequences are PRHDT and FYEKMQ (reference sequence). V lost 3 bases and J 13 bases, leaving 15 bases between the germline ends. The CDR3: CASSFRDNAVFF. CDR3 DNA sequence: TGTGCCAGCAGCTTCCGGGACAATGCAGTTTTCTTT.

This clonotype was observed a handful of times. The rearrangement uses TRBV6-2 or TRBV6-3 and TRBJ2-6; D is unclear. CDR1 and CDR2 (germline): MNHEY, SVGEGT. The V gene lost 0 bases and the J gene lost 0 bases, with 6 bases spanning the gap. The CDR3 loop spans 16 amino acids. CDR3 sequence reads: CASSYSSSSGANVLTF. Here the CDR3 DNA reads TGTGCCAGCAGTTACTCGAGTAGCTCTGGGGCCAACGTCCTGACTTTC.

The rearrangement joins TRBV7-2 to TRBJ2-2; TRBD2 agrees at 12 bases. The CDR3 spans 15 residues. Losses at the gene ends were 3 bases for V and 7 bases for J; bases not matched to a gene: 3. CDR1 and CDR2 (germline): SGHTA, FQGNSA. The CDR3 sequence: CASSFLAGGRGELFF. CDR3 DNA sequence: TGTGCCAGCAGCTTTCTAGCGGGAGGGCGCGGGGAGCTGTTTTTT.

Only a few counts were recorded for this clonotype. This chain links TRBV10-3 with TRBJ2-5; 9 bases align to TRBD2. This CDR3 contains 16 residues. Germline V gene lookup returns CDR1 ENHRY and CDR2 SYGVKD. J was trimmed by 4 bases and V by 2 bases; bases with no gene match: 8. CDR3 protein: CAISEKASGMGETQYF. The CDR3 bases are TGTGCCATCAGTGAGAAGGCTAGCGGGATGGGAGAGACCCAGTACTTC.

The V gene is TRBV13, the J gene TRBJ1-5, with 10 bases identical to TRBD1. The CDR3 consists of 18 residues. Germline V CDR1 and CDR2: PRHDT, FYEKMQ (reference sequence). With 8 bases clipped from V and 0 bases from J, the junction kept 13 bases outside the gene matches. CDR3 protein: CASVHRDRGPTSNQPQHF. The DNA for the CDR3 is TGTGCCAGCGTCCATCGGGACAGGGGACCTACTAGCAATCAGCCCCAGCATTTT.

This clonotype has just a few counts. The chain joins TRBV27 to TRBJ2-1; 11 bases line up with TRBD2. The germline CDR1 and CDR2 sequences are MNHEY and SMNVEV (reference sequence). The ends lost 4 bases at V and 8 bases at J; junction bases unmatched: 13. The CDR3 is 17 amino acids. The CDR3 DNA follows: TGTGCCAGCAGTTCGTACCGCAGACTAGCGGGACCGGATGAGCAGTTCTTC. This sequence encodes CASSSYRRLAGPDEQFF.

V gene TRBV4-1 combines with J gene TRBJ1-2, with 12 bases fitting TRBD1. CDR3 length equals 16 residues. V lost 4 bases, J lost 0 bases, and 3 bases stayed unmatched. CDR1 and CDR2 (germline): MGHRA, YSYEKL. CDR3 residues: CASSRDRGQANYGYTF. The CDR3 DNA reads as TGCGCCAGCAGCCGGGACAGGGGGCAGGCTAACTATGGCTACACCTTC.